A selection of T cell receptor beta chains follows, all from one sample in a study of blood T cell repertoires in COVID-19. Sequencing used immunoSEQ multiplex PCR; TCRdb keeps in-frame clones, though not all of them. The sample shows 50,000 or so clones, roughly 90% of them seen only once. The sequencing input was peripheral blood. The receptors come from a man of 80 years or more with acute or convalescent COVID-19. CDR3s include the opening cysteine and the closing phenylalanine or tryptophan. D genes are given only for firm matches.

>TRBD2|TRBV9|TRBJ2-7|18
TGTGCCAGCAGCGTATCTCCGGCTAGCGGGGGACACTCCTACGAGCAGTACTTC
CASSVSPASGGHSYEQYF
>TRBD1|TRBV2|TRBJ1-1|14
TGTGCCAGCAGTAAAATGTTGGGACAGAAAGAAGCTTTCTTT
CASSKMLGQKEAFF
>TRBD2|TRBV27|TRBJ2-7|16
TGTGCCAGCAGTTTATGGTTCGCGGGGGGACCCTACGAGCAGTACTTC
CASSLWFAGGPYEQYF
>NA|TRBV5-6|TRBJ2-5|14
TGTGCCAGCAGTTTAGGCCCCAGGCAAGAGACCCAGTACTTC
CASSLGPRQETQYF
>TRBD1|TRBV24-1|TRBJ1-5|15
TGTGCCACCAGTCCCGGGACAGGGCTTGGGCAGCCCCAGCATTTT
CATSPGTGLGQPQHF
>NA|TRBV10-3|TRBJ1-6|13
TGTGCCATCAGAGAGCGGGGGAATTCACCCCTCCACTTT
CAIRERGNSPLHF
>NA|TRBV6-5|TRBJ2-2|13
TGTGCCACACACAGGGTTGACACCGGGGAGCTGTTTTTT
CATHRVDTGELFF
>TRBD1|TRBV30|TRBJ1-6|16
TGTGCCTGGATCCCCGGTCAGGGGGCTGATAATTCACCCCTCCACTTT
CAWIPGQGADNSPLHF
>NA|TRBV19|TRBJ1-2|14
TGTGCCAGTAGTATACCCGCAGGGAACTATGGCTACACCTTC
CASSIPAGNYGYTF
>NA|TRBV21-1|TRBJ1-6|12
TGTGCCAGCAGCCCTCAGGATTCACCCCTCCACTTT
CASSPQDSPLHF
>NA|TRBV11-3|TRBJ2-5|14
TGTGCCAGCAGCAAGGGGGGGTACCAAGAGACCCAGTACTTC
CASSKGGYQETQYF